The rows below give T cell receptor beta chains drawn from one sample of a study of shared clonotypes between healthy human individuals. The data were produced by immunoSEQ multiplex PCR, yet TCRdb's version contains in-frame clones alone and is incomplete. The data hold roughly 1,500,000 clones, with nearly 99% observed a single time. What was sequenced was naive CD4+ T cells sorted from blood. These receptors were taken from a man younger than 45 in good health. Both conserved end residues are part of each CDR3. A D gene is named only where the DNA matches it firmly. Rows give clone size only sometimes, using once, few, many, or a class for an expanded clone.

v_call: TRBV5-1
clone_size: .
j_call: TRBJ1-1
d_call: TRBD1
cdr3_nt: TGCGCCAGCAGCCCCGAGGGTAGGGGGCGACGTACTGAAGCTTTCTTT
cdr3_aa: CASSPEGRGRRTEAFF

v_call: TRBV4-1
clone_size: .
j_call: TRBJ2-7
d_call: .
cdr3_nt: TGCGCCAGCAGGCTAACCGGGACACTGGGGGAGCAGTACTTC
cdr3_aa: CASRLTGTLGEQYF

v_call: TRBV28
clone_size: .
j_call: TRBJ2-5
d_call: .
cdr3_nt: TGTGCCAGCAGTTCTCCTCTCCCGTTGATGGACTTC
cdr3_aa: CASSSPLPLMDF

v_call: TRBV9
clone_size: .
j_call: TRBJ1-1
d_call: .
cdr3_nt: TGTGCCACCGCACAGGGTGTGAACACTGAAGCTTTCTTT
cdr3_aa: CATAQGVNTEAFF

v_call: TRBV7-2
clone_size: .
j_call: TRBJ1-5
d_call: .
cdr3_nt: TGTGCCAGCAGCTTCGAACGAAATCAGCCCCAGCATTTT
cdr3_aa: CASSFERNQPQHF

v_call: TRBV11-3
clone_size: once
j_call: TRBJ2-1
d_call: .
cdr3_nt: TGTGCCAGCAGCTCACCCCACACCAGCGGAGAATACAATGAGCAGTTCTTC
cdr3_aa: CASSSPHTSGEYNEQFF

v_call: TRBV28
clone_size: .
j_call: TRBJ1-2
d_call: .
cdr3_nt: TGTGCCAGCAGTAAGGATCCTTTGGACTATGGCTACACCTTC
cdr3_aa: CASSKDPLDYGYTF

v_call: TRBV19
clone_size: .
j_call: TRBJ1-2
d_call: .
cdr3_nt: TGTGCCAGTAGTGTGGACCTGAACTATGGCTACACCTTC
cdr3_aa: CASSVDLNYGYTF

v_call: TRBV4-3
clone_size: .
j_call: TRBJ2-7
d_call: .
cdr3_nt: TGCGCCAGCAGCCAGGTTCGGGTTGGCGAGCAGTACTTC
cdr3_aa: CASSQVRVGEQYF

v_call: TRBV15
clone_size: .
j_call: TRBJ2-7
d_call: TRBD2
cdr3_nt: TGTGCCACCAGCAGAGCTATTGCGGGAGGGTTATACGAGCAGTACTTC
cdr3_aa: CATSRAIAGGLYEQYF

v_call: TRBV6-5
clone_size: .
j_call: TRBJ2-7
d_call: .
cdr3_nt: TGTGCCAGCAGTTACTCTGCGACTTTTCTCGAGCAGTACTTC
cdr3_aa: CASSYSATFLEQYF

v_call: TRBV28
clone_size: .
j_call: TRBJ1-3
d_call: .
cdr3_nt: TGTGCCAGCAGTTTACGGGCAGGGGAGGAGACGTACACCATATATTTT
cdr3_aa: CASSLRAGEETYTIYF

v_call: TRBV2
clone_size: .
j_call: TRBJ2-3
d_call: TRBD1
cdr3_nt: TGTGCCAGCAGTATACGACAGGGACCAGATACGCAGTATTTT
cdr3_aa: CASSIRQGPDTQYF

v_call: TRBV5-1
clone_size: .
j_call: TRBJ2-5
d_call: .
cdr3_nt: TGCGCCAGCAGCTCACAGGGAGATCTAGAGACCCAGTACTTC
cdr3_aa: CASSSQGDLETQYF

v_call: TRBV19
clone_size: .
j_call: TRBJ2-1
d_call: TRBD2
cdr3_nt: TGTGCCAGTAGTACTTCACGGACTAGCGGGAACTACAATGAGCAGTTCTTC
cdr3_aa: CASSTSRTSGNYNEQFF

v_call: TRBV18
clone_size: .
j_call: TRBJ2-3
d_call: TRBD1
cdr3_nt: TGTGCCAGCTCACCACGAAGGACAGGGTCCACAGATACGCAGTATTTT
cdr3_aa: CASSPRRTGSTDTQYF

v_call: TRBV5-6
clone_size: .
j_call: TRBJ2-1
d_call: .
cdr3_nt: TGTGCCAGCAGCTTGATGGGTAGCGTAGCCTACAATGAGCAGTTCTTC
cdr3_aa: CASSLMGSVAYNEQFF

v_call: TRBV7-9
clone_size: few
j_call: TRBJ2-2
d_call: .
cdr3_nt: TGTGCCAGCAGCTTAAAGAACACCGGGGAGCTGTTTTTT
cdr3_aa: CASSLKNTGELFF

v_call: TRBV5-4
clone_size: .
j_call: TRBJ2-3
d_call: .
cdr3_nt: TGTGCCAGCAGCTTAGGTGGGAGAGATACGCAGTATTTT
cdr3_aa: CASSLGGRDTQYF

v_call: TRBV28
clone_size: .
j_call: TRBJ1-5
d_call: .
cdr3_nt: TGTGCCAGCAGCCAGGGAATAGGTCAGCCCCAGCATTTT
cdr3_aa: CASSQGIGQPQHF

v_call: TRBV28
clone_size: once
j_call: TRBJ2-2
d_call: TRBD2
cdr3_nt: TGTGCCAGCAGTCCGGGGACTAGCGGGAGGCCAAACACCGGGGAGCTGTTTTTT
cdr3_aa: CASSPGTSGRPNTGELFF

v_call: TRBV18
clone_size: .
j_call: TRBJ2-5
d_call: .
cdr3_nt: TGTGCCAGCTCACCCCCAGGACAAAGACAGACCCAGTACTTC
cdr3_aa: CASSPPGQRQTQYF

v_call: TRBV18
clone_size: few
j_call: TRBJ1-5
d_call: .
cdr3_nt: TGTGCCAGCTCACCAGGACAAATTAGTCAGCCCCAGCATTTT
cdr3_aa: CASSPGQISQPQHF

v_call: TRBV6-6
clone_size: once
j_call: TRBJ1-3
d_call: TRBD1
cdr3_nt: TGTGCCAGCAGTTGGACAGGGGACTCTGGAAACACCATATATTTT
cdr3_aa: CASSWTGDSGNTIYF

v_call: TRBV27
clone_size: .
j_call: TRBJ1-1
d_call: .
cdr3_nt: TGTGCCAGCAGTTCCCCCAGGGTGGAGGACAACACTGAAGCTTTCTTT
cdr3_aa: CASSSPRVEDNTEAFF

v_call: TRBV5-1
clone_size: .
j_call: TRBJ2-1
d_call: .
cdr3_nt: TGCGCCAGCAGTCCGGGGAGCCGCAATGAGCAGTTCTTC
cdr3_aa: CASSPGSRNEQFF

v_call: TRBV7-2
clone_size: .
j_call: TRBJ2-7
d_call: TRBD2
cdr3_nt: TGTGCCAGCAGCCAGGTGGCTAGCGGGAATTACGAGCAGTACTTC
cdr3_aa: CASSQVASGNYEQYF

v_call: TRBV5-1
clone_size: .
j_call: TRBJ2-2
d_call: TRBD2
cdr3_nt: TGCGCCAGCAGCGGCGGACTAGCGGGAGGGCGTGGCGGGGAGCTGTTTTTT
cdr3_aa: CASSGGLAGGRGGELFF

v_call: TRBV5-5
clone_size: .
j_call: TRBJ1-5
d_call: .
cdr3_nt: TGTGCCAGCAGCTTGTGGGGGCCGGGCAATCAGCCCCAGCATTTT
cdr3_aa: CASSLWGPGNQPQHF